The sequence of this TCR beta chain was determined in a study of blood T cell repertoires in COVID-19. On the study more broadly: T cells, B-cell-depleted T cells, or PBMCs provided the cDNA or gDNA that served as material.

Trimming shortened V by 6 bases and J by 6 bases, and 12 bases separated the two germline ends. The germline V gene has CDR1 SNHLY and CDR2 FYNNEI. The length of the CDR3 is 12 residues. The method was immunoSEQ multiplex PCR; TCRdb's version includes in-frame clones alone and lacks a portion of them. The table records about 190,000 clones, about four fifths of them present only once. This clone was observed a handful of times. The sequenced sample was peripheral blood. This receptor was taken from a woman in her 70s with active or convalescent COVID-19. The chain combines TRBV2 with TRBJ2-7; possible D gene TRBD1, 6 bases. The CDR3 here is CASRATGREQYF. In DNA form, the CDR3 reads TGTGCCAGCAGAGCGACAGGCCGCGAGCAGTACTTC.